This T cell receptor beta chain came from a study of CD8 T cells in ankylosing spondylitis. Points from the study as a whole: Reportedly, significant enrichment of disease-linked clones occurred in matched ankylosing spondylitis synovial fluid.

The germline gives CDR1 SGHRS, CDR2 YFSETQ. There are 16 residues in the CDR3. With V trimmed by 2 bases and J by 3 bases, 3 bases remained unmatched. TCRdb reprocessed the 5' RACE reads via MiXCR and lists one record per CDR3 protein. The table has approximately 240,000 distinct CDR3 sequences, over 9.5% seen once. This clonotype showed up many times. Its target is unknown. This rearrangement joins TRBV5-1 to TRBJ2-7, with 15 positions matching TRBD2. The receptor was derived from a male donor with ankylosing spondylitis or in good health (not recorded which). The sample was blood, either unsorted or a sorted T cell fraction (not recorded which). CDR3: CASSLGLAGGNYEQYF. The CDR3 region has the DNA TGCGCCAGCAGCTTAGGACTAGCGGGAGGGAACTACGAGCAGTACTTC.